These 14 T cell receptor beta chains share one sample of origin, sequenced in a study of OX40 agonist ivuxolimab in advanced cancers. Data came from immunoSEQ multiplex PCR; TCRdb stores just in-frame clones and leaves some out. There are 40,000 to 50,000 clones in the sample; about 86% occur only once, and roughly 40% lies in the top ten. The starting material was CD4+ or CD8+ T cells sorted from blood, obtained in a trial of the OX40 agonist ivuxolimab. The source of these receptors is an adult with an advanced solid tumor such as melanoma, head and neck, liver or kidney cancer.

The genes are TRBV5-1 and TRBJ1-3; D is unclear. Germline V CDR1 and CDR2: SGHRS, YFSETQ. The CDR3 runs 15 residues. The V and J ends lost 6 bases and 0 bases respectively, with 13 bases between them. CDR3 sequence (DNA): TGCGCCAGCACCACAGACGGAAACTCTGGAAACACCATATATTTT. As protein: CASTTDGNSGNTIYF.

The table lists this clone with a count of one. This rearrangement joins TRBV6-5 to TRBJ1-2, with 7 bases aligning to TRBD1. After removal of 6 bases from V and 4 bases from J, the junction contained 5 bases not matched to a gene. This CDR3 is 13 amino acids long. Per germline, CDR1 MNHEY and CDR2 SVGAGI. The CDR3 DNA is TGTGCCAGCAGGACAGGGTACGGCTATGGCTACACCTTC. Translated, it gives CASRTGYGYGYTF.

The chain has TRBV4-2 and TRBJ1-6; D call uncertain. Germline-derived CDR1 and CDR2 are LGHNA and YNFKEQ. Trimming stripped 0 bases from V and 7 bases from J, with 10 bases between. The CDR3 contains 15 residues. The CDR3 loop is CASSQDWGQNSPLHF. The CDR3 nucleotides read TGTGCCAGCAGCCAAGATTGGGGTCAGAATTCACCCCTCCACTTT.

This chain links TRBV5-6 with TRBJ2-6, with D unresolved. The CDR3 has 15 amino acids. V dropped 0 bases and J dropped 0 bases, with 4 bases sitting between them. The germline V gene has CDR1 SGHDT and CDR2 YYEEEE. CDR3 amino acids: CASSLGSSGANVLTF. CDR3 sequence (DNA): TGTGCCAGCAGCTTGGGGAGCTCTGGGGCCAACGTCCTGACTTTC.

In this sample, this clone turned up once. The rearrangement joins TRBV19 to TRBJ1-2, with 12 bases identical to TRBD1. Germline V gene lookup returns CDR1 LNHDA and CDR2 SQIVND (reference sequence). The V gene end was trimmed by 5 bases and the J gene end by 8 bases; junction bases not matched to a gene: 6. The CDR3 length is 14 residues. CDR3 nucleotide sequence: TGTGCCAGTAGTTACGGGGACAGGGGGCACGGCTACACCTTC. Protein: CASSYGDRGHGYTF.

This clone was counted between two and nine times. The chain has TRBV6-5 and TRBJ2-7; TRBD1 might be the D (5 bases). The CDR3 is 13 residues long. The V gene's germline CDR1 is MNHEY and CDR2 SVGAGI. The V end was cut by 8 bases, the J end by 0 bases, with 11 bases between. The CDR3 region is CASGRGNSYEQYF. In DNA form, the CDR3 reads TGTGCCAGCGGAAGGGGCAACTCCTACGAGCAGTACTTC.

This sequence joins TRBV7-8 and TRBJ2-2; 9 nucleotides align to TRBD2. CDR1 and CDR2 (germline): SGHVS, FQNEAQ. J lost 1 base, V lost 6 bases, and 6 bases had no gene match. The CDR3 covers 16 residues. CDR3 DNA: TGTGCCAGCAGAGAAGCGGGAGGCCTGAACACCGGGGAGCTGTTTTTT. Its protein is CASREAGGLNTGELFF.

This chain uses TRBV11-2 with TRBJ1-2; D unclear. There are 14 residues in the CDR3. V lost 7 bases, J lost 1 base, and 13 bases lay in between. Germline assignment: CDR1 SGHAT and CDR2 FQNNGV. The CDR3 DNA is TGTGCCAGCACCCCGCTGGGCAGTAACTATGGCTACACCTTC. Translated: CASTPLGSNYGYTF.

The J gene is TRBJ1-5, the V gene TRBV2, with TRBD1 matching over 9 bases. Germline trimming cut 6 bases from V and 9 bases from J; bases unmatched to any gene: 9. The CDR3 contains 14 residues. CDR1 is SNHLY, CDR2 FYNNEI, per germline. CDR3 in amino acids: CASREQGAEGPQHF. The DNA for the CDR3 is TGTGCCAGCAGGGAACAGGGGGCGGAGGGGCCCCAGCATTTT.

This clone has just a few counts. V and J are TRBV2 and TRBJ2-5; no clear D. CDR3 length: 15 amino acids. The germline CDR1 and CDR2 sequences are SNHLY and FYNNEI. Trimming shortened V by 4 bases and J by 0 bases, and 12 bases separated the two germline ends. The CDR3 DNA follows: TGTGCCAGCAGTGTAAGCCCCTCGTACCAAGAGACCCAGTACTTC. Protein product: CASSVSPSYQETQYF.

The CDR3 reads CASSLLAGTPTDTQYF. The CDR3, as DNA: TGTGCCAGCAGCCTACTAGCGGGGACCCCCACAGATACGCAGTATTTT. This rearrangement joins TRBV7-2 to TRBJ2-3, with 10 nucleotides matching TRBD2. After removal of 5 bases from V and 2 bases from J, the junction contained 7 bases not matched to a gene. Per germline, CDR1 SGHTA and CDR2 FQGNSA. This CDR3 has 16 residues.

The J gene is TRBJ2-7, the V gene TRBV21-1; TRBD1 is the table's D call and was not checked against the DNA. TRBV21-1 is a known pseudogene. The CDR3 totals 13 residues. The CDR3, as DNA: TGTGCCAGCAGGGGGCAGGGGTACTACGAGCAGTACTTC. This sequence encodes CASRGQGYYEQYF.

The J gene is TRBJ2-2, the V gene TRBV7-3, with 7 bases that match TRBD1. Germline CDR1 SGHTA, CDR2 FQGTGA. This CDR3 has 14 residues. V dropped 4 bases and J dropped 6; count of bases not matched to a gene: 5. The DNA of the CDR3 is TGTGCCAGCAGCTCCACAGGGGTCCCCGGGGAGCTGTTTTTT. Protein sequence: CASSSTGVPGELFF. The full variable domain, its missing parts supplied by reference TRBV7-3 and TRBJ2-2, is GAGVSQTPSNKVTEKGKYVELRCDPISGHTALYWYRQSLGQGPEFLIYFQGTGAADDSGLPNDRFFAVRPEGSVSTLKIQRTERGDSAVYLCASSSTGVPGELFFGEGSRLTVL.

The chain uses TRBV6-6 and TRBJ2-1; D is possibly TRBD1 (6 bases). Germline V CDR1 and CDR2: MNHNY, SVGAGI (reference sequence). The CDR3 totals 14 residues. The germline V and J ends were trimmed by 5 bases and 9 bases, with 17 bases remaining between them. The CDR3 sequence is CASSLPEGGVEQFF. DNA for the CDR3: TGTGCCAGCAGTCTACCTGAAGGGGGTGTTGAGCAGTTCTTC.